This T cell receptor (beta chain) was captured in a study of blood T cell repertoires in COVID-19. Seattle patients were enrolled during active infection and followed longitudinally. As handled by the study authors: The authors estimated nucleated cell counts from reference gene primer amplification. Assay: immunoSEQ multiplex PCR; the TCRdb copy retains only in-frame clones and omits some. V and J calls and clone size are those listed in that table; D and trimming were worked out from the DNA. The data hold fewer than 700,000 clones, with 85% to 90% observed a single time. CDR3 size: 16 residues. CDR1 is MNHNS and CDR2 is SASEGT in the germline V gene. This clone has only a few counts. One end of the junction fails to match germline, which may point to a read error.

The receptor was derived from a woman in her 50s with COVID-19, enrolled during active disease. J is TRBJ1-2 and V is TRBV6-1; D gene unclear. Sequences were obtained from peripheral blood. The CDR3 bases are TGTGCCAGCAGTAAAGCGACGACATCTCCCAACTATGGCTACACCTTC. Translating it yields CASSKATTSPNYGYTF.